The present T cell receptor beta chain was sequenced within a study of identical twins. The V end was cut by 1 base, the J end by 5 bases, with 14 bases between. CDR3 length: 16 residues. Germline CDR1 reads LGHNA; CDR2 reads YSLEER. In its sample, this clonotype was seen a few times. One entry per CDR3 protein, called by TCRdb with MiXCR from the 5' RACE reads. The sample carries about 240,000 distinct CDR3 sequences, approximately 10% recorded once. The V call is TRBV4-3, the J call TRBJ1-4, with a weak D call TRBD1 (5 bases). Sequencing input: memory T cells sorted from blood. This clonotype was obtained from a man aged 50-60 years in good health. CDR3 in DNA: TGCGCCAGCAGCCAAGTTGAGACAGCCCAGAATGAAAAACTGTTTTTT. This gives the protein CASSQVETAQNEKLFF.